This T cell receptor (beta chain) was found in a study of cytomegalovirus exposure and HLA in healthy donors. In the case of this clone: As yet, its antigen is unknown.

This CDR3 is 14 amino acids long. CDR1 is SGHRS, CDR2 YFSETQ, per germline. V was shortened by 0 bases and J by 2 bases, with 9 bases between the two germline ends. Primers: 60 Vbeta forward and 13 Jbeta reverse. The data were produced by immunoSEQ multiplex PCR, yet TCRdb's version contains in-frame clones alone and is incomplete. This sample's table has around 60,000 clones. The study's findings and limits: By a later analysis, the bulk of CMV-associated TCR beta chains appeared HLA-restricted.

Material: PBMCs. The receptor was isolated from a man aged 30-40 years in good health and CMV-seropositive. The rearrangement joins TRBV5-1 to TRBJ2-7, with D possibly being TRBD2 (5 bases). The CDR3 is CASSLGLAPYEQYF. In DNA form, the CDR3 reads TGCGCCAGCAGCTTGGGGCTAGCTCCCTACGAGCAGTACTTC.